The next 14 T cell receptor beta chains were all read from a single sample in a study of OX40 agonist ivuxolimab in advanced cancers. Some clones are missing from TCRdb's copy, which holds only in-frame ones; the method was immunoSEQ multiplex PCR. The data contain around 45,000 clones, 84% of them singletons. Specimen: CD4+ or CD8+ T cells sorted from blood, collected in a trial of the OX40 agonist ivuxolimab. These receptor sequences come from an adult with an advanced solid tumor such as melanoma, head and neck, liver or kidney cancer.

The CDR3 loop is CASSLGQVQPQHF. CDR3 sequence (DNA): TGTGCCAGCAGCTTGGGACAGGTTCAGCCCCAGCATTTT. This chain uses TRBV5-8 with TRBJ1-5; possibly TRBD1 for D (6 bases). There are 13 residues in the CDR3. V gave up 0 bases and J gave up 6 bases, with 7 bases separating them. Looked up from germline, CDR1 is SGHTS and CDR2 is YDEGEE.

The chain joins TRBV27 to TRBJ2-1; tentative D call: TRBD1 (5 bases). CDR3 length: 13 residues. Trimming took 2 bases from V and 7 from J, leaving 9 bases between them. Per the germline V gene, CDR1 is MNHEY and CDR2 is SMNVEV (reference sequence). CDR3 bases: TGTGCCAGCAGTTTAACAGGTACTAATGAGCAGTTCTTC. The encoded protein is CASSLTGTNEQFF.

The chain couples TRBV27 to TRBJ2-1; D possibly corresponds to TRBD2 (6 bases). The CDR3 is made up of 15 amino acids. From germline, CDR1 is MNHEY and CDR2 SMNVEV (reference sequence). V was cut by 8 bases and J by 4 bases, with 18 bases left in between. The CDR3 sequence: CASWRGQGQYNEQFF. CDR3 sequence (DNA): TGTGCCAGCTGGCGGGGTCAAGGTCAATACAATGAGCAGTTCTTC.

V gene TRBV12-5 combines with J gene TRBJ2-1, with TRBD2 matching over 7 bases. The CDR3 consists of 15 residues. Germline CDR1 is LGHNT and CDR2 is FRNRAP. The trim removed 3 bases at V and 2 bases at J, leaving 4 bases unmatched. For the CDR3, the DNA is TGTGCTAGTGGTTTTGGACTAGATCCCTACAATGAGCAGTTCTTC. As protein: CASGFGLDPYNEQFF.

This clone was detected once. J is TRBJ1-5 and V is TRBV18; 9 nucleotides line up with TRBD1. The ends lost 2 bases at V and 7 bases at J; junction bases unmatched: 3. CDR3 length equals 14 residues. CDR1 is KGHSH and CDR2 is LQKENI in the germline V gene. The CDR3 spells CASSPTGGRQPQHF. DNA of the CDR3: TGTGCCAGCTCACCAACAGGGGGCCGGCAGCCCCAGCATTTT.

This clone was counted between two and nine times. The chain links TRBV11-2 to TRBJ2-5; 12 bases line up with TRBD1. The CDR3 sequence is 17 residues long. Per the germline V gene, CDR1 is SGHAT and CDR2 is FQNNGV. Trimming at V came to 3 bases and at J to 5 bases, leaving 10 bases not matched to a gene. The CDR3 DNA reads TGTGCCAGCAGCTTCGGTCCGGGACAGGGGGCTTCCGAGACCCAGTACTTC. Its translation is CASSFGPGQGASETQYF.

This chain links TRBV5-4 with TRBJ2-2; D ambiguous. This CDR3 is built from 16 residues. The ends were cut back, 2 bases at V and 6 bases at J, with 17 bases in the middle. The germline CDR1 and CDR2 sequences are SGHNT and YYREEE (reference sequence). The CDR3 sequence: CASSFTGGTGAGELFF. DNA of the CDR3: TGTGCCAGCAGCTTTACGGGCGGAACTGGGGCCGGGGAGCTGTTTTTT.

The chain carries TRBV7-9 and TRBJ1-2; D ambiguous. This CDR3 has 13 amino acids. Trimming left V 0 bases short and J 10 bases short, with 12 bases between. The germline gives CDR1 SEHNR, CDR2 FQNEAQ (reference sequence). The CDR3 reads CASSLAGLAVYTF. DNA for the CDR3: TGTGCCAGCAGCTTAGCTGGACTTGCAGTCTACACCTTC. Looking up the rest from reference TRBV7-9 and TRBJ1-2 gives the full variable domain: DTGVSQNPRHKITKRGQNVTFRCDPISEHNRLYWYRQTLGQGPEFLTYFQNEAQLEKSRLLSDRFSAERPKGSFSTLEIQRTEQGDSAMYLCASSLAGLAVYTFGSGTRLTVV.

The chain carries TRBV5-1 and TRBJ2-7; no clear D gene. The CDR3 covers 14 residues. Germline V lookup: CDR1 SGHRS, CDR2 YFSETQ. The V end was cut by 4 bases, the J end by 0 bases, with 11 bases between. This CDR3 reads CASSPYPSSYEQYF. The CDR3 DNA reads TGCGCCAGCAGCCCCTACCCCAGCTCCTACGAGCAGTACTTC.

V usage is TRBV15 and J usage is TRBJ2-7; D ambiguous. This CDR3 has 17 residues. CDR1 is LNHNV, CDR2 YYDKDF, per germline (reference sequence). V lost 0 bases and J 2 bases, leaving 17 bases between the germline ends. The CDR3 bases are TGTGCCACCAGCAGAGAGAGAGACACCAACATACCCTACGAGCAGTACTTC. Translation: CATSRERDTNIPYEQYF.

V and J are TRBV28 and TRBJ2-3, with a weak D call TRBD2 (6 bases). The CDR3 length is 14 residues. Germline lookup yields CDR1 MDHEN and CDR2 SYDVKM. Deletions cut 8 bases from V and 2 bases from J, with 14 bases between. CDR3 loop: CASFRGYSTDTQYF. CDR3 coding DNA: TGTGCCAGCTTCCGGGGGTATTCCACAGATACGCAGTATTTT.

The genes are TRBV11-2 and TRBJ2-7, with 10 bases matching TRBD2. The V gene end was trimmed by 5 bases and the J gene end by 4 bases; junction bases not matched to a gene: 8. The CDR3 consists of 15 residues. CDR1 and CDR2 from the germline V gene are SGHAT and FQNNGV. In DNA form, the CDR3 reads TGTGCCAGCAGCACTCGGACTAGCGGTGATTACGAGCAGTACTTC. Translated, it gives CASSTRTSGDYEQYF.

This clone has a single count. J is TRBJ1-3 and V is TRBV5-6; D gene uncertain. CDR1 SGHDT and CDR2 YYEEEE come from the germline V gene. The CDR3 extends over 14 amino acids. Deletions cut 0 bases from V and 1 base from J, with 5 bases between. CDR3 residues: CASSLGQSGNTIYF. Here the CDR3 DNA reads TGTGCCAGCAGCTTGGGGCAGTCTGGAAACACCATATATTTT. Using reference TRBV5-6 and TRBJ1-3 for the parts outside the CDR3, the full variable domain is DAGVTQSPTHLIKTRGQQVTLRCSPKSGHDTVSWYQQALGQGPQFIFQYYEEEERQRGNFPDRFSGHQFPNYSSELNVNALLLGDSALYLCASSLGQSGNTIYFGEGSWLTVV.

J is TRBJ2-3 and V is TRBV4-3; D gene unclear. CDR3 length: 14 residues. Germline-derived CDR1 and CDR2 are LGHNA and YSLEER. V was trimmed by 0 bases and J by 4 bases, leaving 8 bases between them. CDR3 amino acids: CASSQETESDTQYF. Written as DNA, the CDR3 is TGCGCCAGCAGCCAAGAAACAGAATCAGATACGCAGTATTTT.